The rows below give T cell receptor beta chains drawn from one sample of a study of early T cells in non-severe SARS-CoV-2 infection. TCRdb analysed the 5' RACE reads with MiXCR anew, one entry per CDR3 protein. The sample holds about 85,000 distinct CDR3 sequences, around 15% seen once. Input material: whole blood. The source is an adult who was a healthcare worker with PCR-confirmed SARS-CoV-2 infection or an uninfected control (not recorded which). CDR3s include the opening cysteine and the closing phenylalanine or tryptophan. Fields, in order: J gene, clone size, D gene, V gene, CDR3 length, CDR3 DNA, CDR3 protein. A D gene is named only where the DNA matches it firmly. Clone sizes are given selectively: once, few, many, or a class where the clone is expanded.

j_call: TRBJ2-2
clone_size: few
d_call: TRBD1
v_call: TRBV6-1
cdr3_length: 16
cdr3_nt: TGTGCCAGCAGTGAATTAAGGGGGCGCGGTACCGGGGAGCTGTTTTTT
cdr3_aa: CASSELRGRGTGELFF

j_call: TRBJ2-6
clone_size: -
d_call: -
v_call: TRBV12-3/TRBV12-4
cdr3_length: 14
cdr3_nt: TGTGCCATCCCCGAAAGCTACGGGGCCAACGTCCTGACTTTC
cdr3_aa: CAIPESYGANVLTF

j_call: TRBJ1-1
clone_size: -
d_call: -
v_call: TRBV7-2
cdr3_length: 12
cdr3_nt: TGTGCCAGCAGCTACCAGGACACTGAAGCTTTCTTT
cdr3_aa: CASSYQDTEAFF

j_call: TRBJ2-7
clone_size: many
d_call: -
v_call: TRBV3-1
cdr3_length: 15
cdr3_nt: TGTGCCAGCAGCCAAGAGGCTATTTCCTCCTACGAGCAGTACTTC
cdr3_aa: CASSQEAISSYEQYF

j_call: TRBJ1-5
clone_size: few
d_call: -
v_call: TRBV27
cdr3_length: 16
cdr3_nt: TGTGCCAGCAGTCCCACGGGAACTCATAGCAATCAGCCCCAGCATTTT
cdr3_aa: CASSPTGTHSNQPQHF

j_call: TRBJ1-2
clone_size: -
d_call: -
v_call: TRBV7-3
cdr3_length: 15
cdr3_nt: TGTGCCAGCAGCCCCACATATACACCTTACTATGGCTACACCTTC
cdr3_aa: CASSPTYTPYYGYTF

j_call: TRBJ2-3
clone_size: -
d_call: TRBD2
v_call: TRBV25-1
cdr3_length: 11
cdr3_nt: TGTGCCAGCGGCGGGAGCGGGCTGCAGTATTTT
cdr3_aa: CASGGSGLQYF

j_call: TRBJ2-1
clone_size: few
d_call: TRBD2
v_call: TRBV3-1
cdr3_length: 14
cdr3_nt: TGTGCCAGCAGCCAAGGCCTAGCGGCGAATGAGCAGTTCTTC
cdr3_aa: CASSQGLAANEQFF

j_call: TRBJ2-2
clone_size: -
d_call: -
v_call: TRBV28
cdr3_length: 16
cdr3_nt: TGTGCCAGCAGTTCTTCCCGGGGGACTCTTCCCGAGCGGCTGTTTTTT
cdr3_aa: CASSSSRGTLPERLFF

j_call: TRBJ2-7
clone_size: few
d_call: TRBD2
v_call: TRBV11-2
cdr3_length: 15
cdr3_nt: TGTGCCAGCAGCTTAAGACTAGCGGGCACCTACGAGCAGTACTTC
cdr3_aa: CASSLRLAGTYEQYF

j_call: TRBJ1-1
clone_size: few
d_call: TRBD1
v_call: TRBV4-1
cdr3_length: 16
cdr3_nt: TGCGCCAGCAGCCAACGGATGGGACAGGGAGGGACTGAAGCTTTTTTT
cdr3_aa: CASSQRMGQGGTEAFF

j_call: TRBJ1-6
clone_size: -
d_call: -
v_call: TRBV5-1
cdr3_length: 17
cdr3_nt: TGCGCCAGCAGCTTACGCGGGGCGAGCTCCTATAATTCACCCCTCCACTTT
cdr3_aa: CASSLRGASSYNSPLHF

j_call: TRBJ1-1
clone_size: many
d_call: TRBD1
v_call: TRBV27
cdr3_length: 16
cdr3_nt: TGTGCCAGCAGTTCACCTAGGACAGGGATGAACACTGAAGCTTTCTTT
cdr3_aa: CASSSPRTGMNTEAFF

j_call: TRBJ2-1
clone_size: -
d_call: TRBD2
v_call: TRBV4-2
cdr3_length: 16
cdr3_nt: TGTGCCAGCAGCCAAGTGGGGACTAGCGTTAGCAATGAGCAGTTCTTC
cdr3_aa: CASSQVGTSVSNEQFF

j_call: TRBJ1-5
clone_size: -
d_call: TRBD1
v_call: TRBV19
cdr3_length: 16
cdr3_nt: TGTGCCAGTAGTTGGGGGACAGGGATTAGCAATCAGCCCCAGCATTTT
cdr3_aa: CASSWGTGISNQPQHF

j_call: TRBJ2-7
clone_size: -
d_call: TRBD1
v_call: TRBV28
cdr3_length: 17
cdr3_nt: TGTGCCAGCAGTCCGCCCCCCGGGACAGGAGACCCCTACGAGCAGTACTTC
cdr3_aa: CASSPPPGTGDPYEQYF

j_call: TRBJ2-1
clone_size: -
d_call: -
v_call: TRBV7-2
cdr3_length: 12
cdr3_nt: TGTGCCAGCAGCCCCTGGGCGGATGAGCAGTTCTTC
cdr3_aa: CASSPWADEQFF

j_call: TRBJ2-3
clone_size: -
d_call: TRBD2
v_call: TRBV3-1
cdr3_length: 17
cdr3_nt: TGTGCCAGCAGCCAAGATGGGACTAGCGGTTCCACAGATACGCAGTATTTT
cdr3_aa: CASSQDGTSGSTDTQYF

j_call: TRBJ2-2
clone_size: many
d_call: -
v_call: TRBV6-5
cdr3_length: 15
cdr3_nt: TGTGCCAGCAGTTACTCGAGTGGGTACGGGGGGGAGCTGTTTTTT
cdr3_aa: CASSYSSGYGGELFF

j_call: TRBJ2-1
clone_size: -
d_call: TRBD2
v_call: TRBV7-2
cdr3_length: 16
cdr3_nt: TGTGCCAGCAGCTTAGTCATGAGCGGGAGGGCCAGAGAGCAGTTCTTC
cdr3_aa: CASSLVMSGRAREQFF

j_call: TRBJ1-1
clone_size: few
d_call: -
v_call: TRBV5-5
cdr3_length: 14
cdr3_nt: TGTGCCAGCAGATCGGAGGGGGTGAGGACTGAAGCTTTCTTT
cdr3_aa: CASRSEGVRTEAFF

j_call: TRBJ2-5
clone_size: -
d_call: -
v_call: TRBV3-1
cdr3_length: 14
cdr3_nt: TGTGCCAGCAGCCAAGTCGGCACACAAGAGACCCAGTACTTC
cdr3_aa: CASSQVGTQETQYF

j_call: TRBJ2-3
clone_size: -
d_call: -
v_call: TRBV18
cdr3_length: 17
cdr3_nt: TGTGCCAGCTCACCCCTGGTGGCGGGCACTAGCACAGATACGCAGTATTTT
cdr3_aa: CASSPLVAGTSTDTQYF

j_call: TRBJ1-1
clone_size: few
d_call: -
v_call: TRBV4-2
cdr3_length: 14
cdr3_nt: TGTGCCAGCAGCCCGAACAGGGTGAACACTGAAGCTTTCTTT
cdr3_aa: CASSPNRVNTEAFF

j_call: TRBJ2-3
clone_size: many
d_call: TRBD2
v_call: TRBV7-2
cdr3_length: 21
cdr3_nt: TGTGCCAGCAGCTTAGTAGTAGCACTAGCGGGAAGGTTTAGGAGCACAGATACGCAGTATTTT
cdr3_aa: CASSLVVALAGRFRSTDTQYF

j_call: TRBJ1-2
clone_size: few
d_call: -
v_call: TRBV7-2
cdr3_length: 14
cdr3_nt: TGTGCCAGCAGCTTAGAGGTTCTGCAGGGCGGCTACACCTTC
cdr3_aa: CASSLEVLQGGYTF

j_call: TRBJ2-3
clone_size: few
d_call: TRBD2
v_call: TRBV20-1
cdr3_length: 17
cdr3_nt: TGCAGTGCTAGTAGGCCTAGTCTAGCGGGGGGCACAGATACGCAGTATTTT
cdr3_aa: CSASRPSLAGGTDTQYF

j_call: TRBJ2-7
clone_size: -
d_call: -
v_call: TRBV20-1
cdr3_length: 17
cdr3_nt: TGCAGTGCAAGATCAGGGGGCGCGGGAGGAATGCCCTACGAGCAGTACTTC
cdr3_aa: CSARSGGAGGMPYEQYF

j_call: TRBJ2-3
clone_size: -
d_call: -
v_call: TRBV24-1
cdr3_length: 17
cdr3_nt: TGTGCCACCAGTGATTTGGGGACCGGGGCGTCAACAGATACGCAGTATTTT
cdr3_aa: CATSDLGTGASTDTQYF

j_call: TRBJ2-3
clone_size: -
d_call: -
v_call: TRBV29-1
cdr3_length: 10
cdr3_nt: TGCAGCGTTCCTTGGGATACGCAGTATTTT
cdr3_aa: CSVPWDTQYF

j_call: TRBJ2-1
clone_size: -
d_call: -
v_call: TRBV27
cdr3_length: 13
cdr3_nt: TGTGCCAGCAGTCCGGGCAGATGGAATGAGCAGTTCTTC
cdr3_aa: CASSPGRWNEQFF

j_call: TRBJ1-6
clone_size: -
d_call: -
v_call: TRBV29-1
cdr3_length: 17
cdr3_nt: TGCAGCGTTGCCAGAGGGCAGCGAAGCTCCTATAATTCACCCCTCCACTTT
cdr3_aa: CSVARGQRSSYNSPLHF

j_call: TRBJ2-4
clone_size: -
d_call: -
v_call: TRBV20-1
cdr3_length: 14
cdr3_nt: TGCAGTGCAGGAGACGGGACAGCCAAAAACATTCAGTACTTC
cdr3_aa: CSAGDGTAKNIQYF

j_call: TRBJ2-2
clone_size: few
d_call: TRBD2
v_call: TRBV29-1
cdr3_length: 14
cdr3_nt: TGCAGCGTTCTAGCGGGAGTAGGGACCGGGGAGCTGTTTTTT
cdr3_aa: CSVLAGVGTGELFF

j_call: TRBJ1-5
clone_size: -
d_call: -
v_call: TRBV11-2
cdr3_length: 14
cdr3_nt: TGTGCCAGCAGCTTACTACAGGGCAATCAGCCCCAGCATTTT
cdr3_aa: CASSLLQGNQPQHF

j_call: TRBJ2-2
clone_size: once
d_call: -
v_call: TRBV5-1
cdr3_length: 12
cdr3_nt: TGCGCCAGCCTTATGATGTCCGGGGAGCTGTTTTTT
cdr3_aa: CASLMMSGELFF

j_call: TRBJ2-7
clone_size: -
d_call: -
v_call: TRBV19
cdr3_length: 18
cdr3_nt: TGTGCCAGTAGCCTCTCCTATTTGCGGGATGACCTGAGTTACGAGCAGTACTTC
cdr3_aa: CASSLSYLRDDLSYEQYF

j_call: TRBJ2-1
clone_size: few
d_call: TRBD2
v_call: TRBV29-1
cdr3_length: 18
cdr3_nt: TGCAGCGTTGAAGACACTCCCCTTAGCGGGAGGCCTTACAATGAGCAGTTCTTC
cdr3_aa: CSVEDTPLSGRPYNEQFF

j_call: TRBJ1-2
clone_size: -
d_call: TRBD1
v_call: TRBV7-8
cdr3_length: 16
cdr3_nt: TGTGCCAGCAGCTTAACGGAACAGGGGCGAGACTATGGCTACACCTTC
cdr3_aa: CASSLTEQGRDYGYTF

j_call: TRBJ1-6
clone_size: few
d_call: TRBD1
v_call: TRBV20-1
cdr3_length: 14
cdr3_nt: TGCAGTGCCGAAGACAGGGGGCCGGGTTCACCCCTCCACTTT
cdr3_aa: CSAEDRGPGSPLHF

j_call: TRBJ2-1
clone_size: -
d_call: -
v_call: TRBV6-6
cdr3_length: 12
cdr3_nt: TGTGCCAGCAGTATGACTAGGAATGAGCAGTTCTTC
cdr3_aa: CASSMTRNEQFF

j_call: TRBJ2-1
clone_size: few
d_call: -
v_call: TRBV6-5
cdr3_length: 11
cdr3_nt: TGTGCCGCAAAGGTTGACAATGAGCAGTTCTTC
cdr3_aa: CAAKVDNEQFF

j_call: TRBJ2-7
clone_size: few
d_call: TRBD2
v_call: TRBV23-1
cdr3_length: 15
cdr3_nt: TGCGCCAGCGGGGGACTAGCGGGAGGTAGCTACGAGCAGTACTTC
cdr3_aa: CASGGLAGGSYEQYF

j_call: TRBJ1-5
clone_size: -
d_call: TRBD1
v_call: TRBV30
cdr3_length: 14
cdr3_nt: TGTGCCTGGAGGCGGACAGGGAGCAATCAGCCCCAGCATTTT
cdr3_aa: CAWRRTGSNQPQHF

j_call: TRBJ2-7
clone_size: -
d_call: TRBD2
v_call: TRBV20-1
cdr3_length: 13
cdr3_nt: TGCAGTGCGCGGACTAGCGGGAGTTACGAGCAGTACTTC
cdr3_aa: CSARTSGSYEQYF

j_call: TRBJ1-1
clone_size: -
d_call: -
v_call: TRBV5-6
cdr3_length: 15
cdr3_nt: TGTGCCAGCAGCTTTGAGGGGCTGCGGGTTACTGAAGCTTTCTTT
cdr3_aa: CASSFEGLRVTEAFF

j_call: TRBJ2-2
clone_size: -
d_call: -
v_call: TRBV28
cdr3_length: 13
cdr3_nt: TGTGGATTTTACTGGATAAACACCGGGGAGCTGTTTTTT
cdr3_aa: CGFYWINTGELFF

j_call: TRBJ2-7
clone_size: few
d_call: TRBD1
v_call: TRBV28
cdr3_length: 15
cdr3_nt: TGTGCCAGCAGTTCGCCCGGGACAGGGAACCACGAGCAGTACTTC
cdr3_aa: CASSSPGTGNHEQYF

j_call: TRBJ2-1
clone_size: -
d_call: -
v_call: TRBV10-1
cdr3_length: 15
cdr3_nt: TGCGCCAGCAGTGGGGGGACGGACTTTTACAATGAGCAGTTCTTC
cdr3_aa: CASSGGTDFYNEQFF

j_call: TRBJ1-1
clone_size: many
d_call: -
v_call: TRBV7-8
cdr3_length: 14
cdr3_nt: TGTGCCAGCAGCTTGAGGACCATGAACACTGAAGCTTTCTTT
cdr3_aa: CASSLRTMNTEAFF

j_call: TRBJ2-1
clone_size: many
d_call: -
v_call: TRBV15
cdr3_length: 16
cdr3_nt: TGTGCCACCAGCATCTCAGGCAGGGGTGGCTACAATGAGCAGTTCTTC
cdr3_aa: CATSISGRGGYNEQFF

j_call: TRBJ1-2
clone_size: -
d_call: -
v_call: TRBV29-1
cdr3_length: 11
cdr3_nt: TGCAGCGTTGTTTGGGAAGCTGGCTACACCTTC
cdr3_aa: CSVVWEAGYTF

j_call: TRBJ2-7
clone_size: many
d_call: -
v_call: TRBV11-2
cdr3_length: 12
cdr3_nt: TGTGCCAGCAGCCTAGTTACCTACGAGCAGTACTTC
cdr3_aa: CASSLVTYEQYF

j_call: TRBJ1-4
clone_size: -
d_call: -
v_call: TRBV7-9
cdr3_length: 17
cdr3_nt: TGTGCCAGCAGCCCCCGGTTCCGAACTCCAACTAATGAAAAACTGTTTTTT
cdr3_aa: CASSPRFRTPTNEKLFF

j_call: TRBJ1-1
clone_size: -
d_call: -
v_call: TRBV11-2
cdr3_length: 13
cdr3_nt: TGTGCCAGCAGCTTTAATGAGAACACTGAAGCTTTCTTT
cdr3_aa: CASSFNENTEAFF